The rows below give T cell receptor beta chains drawn from one sample of a study of beta chain features in type 1 diabetes. Only in-frame clones appear in the TCRdb table, and some are missing; sequencing was by immunoSEQ multiplex PCR. The sample has 140,000 to 150,000 clones; around 51% are singletons. The sequencing sample was made of Tregs from blood. These receptors were collected from a man between 18 and 35 years old in good health. CDR3s include the opening cysteine and the closing phenylalanine or tryptophan. Fields, in order: J gene, V gene, clone size, D gene, CDR3 protein, CDR3 DNA. The D gene is left open where the match is weak. Expanded clones are given a class, and other clones once, few, many or no size at all.

j_gene: TRBJ2-7; v_gene: TRBV5-1; abundance: .; d_gene: .; CDR3aa: CASGVVAGRTGVYEQYF; CDR3nt: TGCGCCAGCGGGGTTGTCGCGGGGAGAACGGGCGTCTACGAGCAGTACTTC
j_gene: TRBJ2-7; v_gene: TRBV6-5; abundance: .; d_gene: TRBD1; CDR3aa: CASRTGTGHLGEQYF; CDR3nt: TGTGCCAGCAGGACCGGGACAGGGCATCTGGGGGAGCAGTACTTC
j_gene: TRBJ2-6; v_gene: TRBV7-9; abundance: .; d_gene: .; CDR3aa: CASSFWANVLTF; CDR3nt: TGTGCCAGCAGCTTCTGGGCCAACGTCCTGACTTTC
j_gene: TRBJ2-7; v_gene: TRBV29-1; abundance: few; d_gene: .; CDR3aa: CSVELSYEQYF; CDR3nt: TGCAGCGTTGAACTCTCCTACGAGCAGTACTTC
j_gene: TRBJ2-3; v_gene: TRBV5-6; abundance: .; d_gene: TRBD1; CDR3aa: CASSPSTGSTDTQYF; CDR3nt: TGTGCCAGCAGCCCCTCGACAGGGAGCACAGATACGCAGTATTTT
j_gene: TRBJ2-7; v_gene: TRBV9; abundance: .; d_gene: TRBD2; CDR3aa: CASSRGGGYEQYF; CDR3nt: TGTGCCAGCAGCCGGGGGGGCGGTTACGAGCAGTACTTC
j_gene: TRBJ2-7; v_gene: TRBV13; abundance: .; d_gene: .; CDR3aa: CASSHRTQRVGYEQYF; CDR3nt: TGTGCCAGCAGCCACCGGACTCAGCGGGTGGGGTACGAGCAGTACTTC
j_gene: TRBJ1-1; v_gene: TRBV7-2; abundance: .; d_gene: .; CDR3aa: CASSPGRLNTEAFF; CDR3nt: TGTGCCAGCAGCCCCGGGAGGTTGAACACTGAAGCTTTCTTT
j_gene: TRBJ2-7; v_gene: TRBV18; abundance: .; d_gene: .; CDR3aa: CASSPQGWYEQYF; CDR3nt: TGTGCCAGCTCACCTCAGGGATGGTACGAGCAGTACTTC
j_gene: TRBJ1-3; v_gene: TRBV5-1; abundance: .; d_gene: .; CDR3aa: CASSPGLPFIDTIYF; CDR3nt: TGCGCCAGCAGCCCGGGACTGCCGTTTATAGACACCATATATTTT
j_gene: TRBJ2-3; v_gene: TRBV7-2; abundance: .; d_gene: TRBD2; CDR3aa: CASSSSGGGRASDTQYF; CDR3nt: TGTGCCAGCAGCTCCTCTGGTGGCGGGAGGGCCTCAGATACGCAGTATTTT
j_gene: TRBJ2-3; v_gene: TRBV4-2; abundance: few; d_gene: TRBD2; CDR3aa: CASSLAGEEADTQYF; CDR3nt: TGTGCCAGCAGCCTAGCGGGCGAGGAGGCAGATACGCAGTATTTT
j_gene: TRBJ2-1; v_gene: TRBV29-1; abundance: .; d_gene: TRBD2; CDR3aa: CSVEVGRGAPYNEQFF; CDR3nt: TGCAGCGTTGAAGTGGGGCGGGGGGCCCCCTACAATGAGCAGTTCTTC
j_gene: TRBJ2-1; v_gene: TRBV6-6; abundance: few; d_gene: .; CDR3aa: CASSYQTSNEQFF; CDR3nt: TGTGCCAGCAGTTACCAGACTTCAAATGAGCAGTTCTTC
j_gene: TRBJ2-1; v_gene: TRBV5-6; abundance: .; d_gene: .; CDR3aa: CASSLIGRRSSYNEQFF; CDR3nt: TGTGCCAGCAGCTTGATAGGCCGGAGAAGCTCCTACAATGAGCAGTTCTTC
j_gene: TRBJ2-2; v_gene: TRBV7-7; abundance: .; d_gene: .; CDR3aa: CASSSQTGNTGELFF; CDR3nt: TGTGCCAGCAGCTCCCAGACAGGGAACACCGGGGAGCTGTTTTTT
j_gene: TRBJ2-1; v_gene: TRBV5-1; abundance: .; d_gene: .; CDR3aa: CASSLYRQNEQFF; CDR3nt: TGCGCCAGCAGCTTGTACAGGCAAAATGAGCAGTTCTTC
j_gene: TRBJ1-2; v_gene: TRBV18; abundance: .; d_gene: .; CDR3aa: CASSRNRENNYGYTF; CDR3nt: TGTGCCAGCTCCCGAAACAGAGAAAATAACTATGGCTACACCTTC
j_gene: TRBJ2-6; v_gene: TRBV5-1; abundance: .; d_gene: .; CDR3aa: CASSLPLSSGANVLTF; CDR3nt: TGCGCCAGCAGCCTACCATTGAGCTCTGGGGCCAACGTCCTGACTTTC
j_gene: TRBJ2-1; v_gene: TRBV18; abundance: .; d_gene: TRBD2; CDR3aa: CASSPVQRTSETFF; CDR3nt: TGTGCCAGCTCACCGGTTCAACGGACTAGCGAGACGTTCTTC
j_gene: TRBJ2-2; v_gene: TRBV10-3; abundance: .; d_gene: TRBD1; CDR3aa: CAISDSGGNTGELFF; CDR3nt: TGTGCCATCAGCGACTCAGGGGGCAACACCGGGGAGCTGTTTTTT
j_gene: TRBJ1-1; v_gene: TRBV7-9; abundance: few; d_gene: .; CDR3aa: CASSLWEGTEAFF; CDR3nt: TGTGCCAGCAGCCTCTGGGAGGGCACTGAAGCTTTCTTT
j_gene: TRBJ1-2; v_gene: TRBV10-3; abundance: few; d_gene: TRBD1; CDR3aa: CAIKGQGDYGYTF; CDR3nt: TGTGCCATCAAGGGACAGGGAGACTATGGCTACACCTTC
j_gene: TRBJ2-7; v_gene: TRBV5-1; abundance: .; d_gene: TRBD1; CDR3aa: CASSLLTGTEYEQYF; CDR3nt: TGCGCCAGCAGCTTGTTGACGGGGACAGAGTACGAGCAGTACTTC
j_gene: TRBJ2-5; v_gene: TRBV19; abundance: .; d_gene: .; CDR3aa: CASSISGPKETQYF; CDR3nt: TGTGCCAGTAGTATTAGCGGACCTAAAGAGACCCAGTACTTC